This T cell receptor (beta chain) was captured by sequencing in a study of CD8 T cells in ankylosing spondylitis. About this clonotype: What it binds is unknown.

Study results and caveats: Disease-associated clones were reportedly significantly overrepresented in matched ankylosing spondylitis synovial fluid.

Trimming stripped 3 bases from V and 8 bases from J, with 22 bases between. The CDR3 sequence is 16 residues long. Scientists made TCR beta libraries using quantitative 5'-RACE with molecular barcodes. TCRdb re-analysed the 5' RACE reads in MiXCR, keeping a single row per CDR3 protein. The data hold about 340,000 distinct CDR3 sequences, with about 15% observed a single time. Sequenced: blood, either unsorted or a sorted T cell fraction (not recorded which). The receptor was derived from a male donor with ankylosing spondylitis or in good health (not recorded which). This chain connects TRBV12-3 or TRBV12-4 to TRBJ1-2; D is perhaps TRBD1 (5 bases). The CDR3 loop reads CASSFRGGGVLRGYTF. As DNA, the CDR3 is TGTGCCAGCAGTTTTCGGGGGGGTGGTGTGTTGAGAGGCTACACCTTC.